This record looks at one TCR beta chain sequence and its context. Its matching antigen is unknown. Bulk TCR libraries used previously described methods and listed TCR primers. Using its own MiXCR run on the PCR reads, TCRdb lists one record per CDR3 protein. The top ten clones hold roughly 0.83% of a sample with about 640,000 distinct CDR3 sequences, 20% of them seen once. This sample was included in a study of molecular identifiers for immune sequencing clone quantification. The study, taken as a whole, reports: Clonotypes surpassing 20 RNA copies contained over 98% of effector molecules, versus under 1% in naive cells. One cell's worth of spiked Jurkat TCR RNA was reportedly detectable among approximately 1 million naive cells.

CD8+CD4-CCR7+CD45RA+ sorting gave the naive CD8 T cells. Germline CDR1 reads SGHVS; CDR2 reads FNYEAQ. The CDR3 runs 12 residues. Trimming took off 0 bases at V and 7 bases at J, with 4 bases between the two ends. This sequence originates from a human donor in good health. Some libraries in this study had Jurkat cell RNA spiked in. Specimen: naive CD8+ T cells from blood, with Jurkat cell RNA spiked in. The subset: FACS-sorted CD8+CD4-CCR7+CD45RA+ naive T cells. This chain links TRBV7-6 with TRBJ2-1; D gene uncertain. The DNA of the CDR3 is TGTGCCAGCAGCTTAGCGCCTAATGAGCAGTTCTTC. The encoded protein is CASSLAPNEQFF. The whole variable domain, filled in from reference TRBV7-6 and TRBJ2-1, reads GAGVSQSPRYKVTKRGQDVALRCDPISGHVSLYWYRQALGQGPEFLTYFNYEAQQDKSGLPNDRFSAERPEGSISTLTIQRTEQRDSAMYRCASSLAPNEQFFGPGTRLTVL.